The rows below give T cell receptor beta chains drawn from one sample of a study of blood T cell repertoires in COVID-19. Generated by immunoSEQ multiplex PCR, the TCRdb table keeps only in-frame clones and is missing some. The sample lists about 200,000 clones; around four fifths were seen once. Material for sequencing was peripheral blood. Receptor source: a human donor with acute or convalescent COVID-19. The donor label of this sample is uncertain. Each CDR3 is given with its conserved first and last residue. A D gene is named only where the DNA matches it firmly. Not all rows give a size; the values are once, few, many and, for expanded clones, a class.

j_call d_call v_call clone_size cdr3_aa cdr3_nt
TRBJ1-4 . TRBV5-1 . CASSLGRAEGEKLFF TGCGCCAGCAGCTTGGGCAGGGCAGAAGGGGAAAAACTGTTTTTT
TRBJ2-7 . TRBV9 . CASSVDLVSYEQYF TGTGCCAGCAGCGTAGATCTAGTCTCCTACGAGCAGTACTTC
TRBJ2-7 TRBD1 TRBV24-1 . CATSDPRQGGYEQYF TGTGCCACCAGTGACCCAAGACAGGGGGGCTACGAGCAGTACTTC
TRBJ1-5 . TRBV6-5 . CASVGGFNSNQPQHF TGTGCCAGCGTCGGGGGTTTCAATAGCAATCAGCCCCAGCATTTT
TRBJ2-5 TRBD1 TRBV18 few CASSPPPGGETQYF TGTGCCAGCTCACCACCCCCAGGGGGCGAGACCCAGTACTTC
TRBJ2-1 TRBD2 TRBV24-1 . CATRASGRGINEQFF TGTGCCACCAGGGCTAGCGGGAGGGGCATCAATGAGCAGTTCTTC
TRBJ2-7 TRBD2 TRBV7-2 . CASSSPQVAGVGRAYEQYF TGTGCCAGCAGCTCCCCCCAGGTAGCGGGAGTAGGGCGGGCCTACGAGCAGTACTTC
TRBJ1-2 . TRBV5-1 . CASSLESAVNYGYTF TGCGCCAGCAGCTTGGAATCGGCGGTTAACTATGGCTACACCTTC
TRBJ1-1 TRBD1 TRBV7-6 few CASSSRQGAITEAFF TGTGCCAGCAGCTCTCGACAGGGGGCGATCACTGAAGCTTTCTTT
TRBJ1-5 . TRBV21-1 . CASPSGSPYLYSNQPQHF TGTGCCAGCCCCTCGGGGTCCCCCTACCTTTATAGCAATCAGCCCCAGCATTTT
TRBJ2-3 . TRBV7-9 . CASSKTQATDTQYF TGTGCCAGCAGCAAGACGCAGGCCACAGATACGCAGTATTTT
TRBJ2-2 . TRBV5-1 . CASSLTGNTGELFF TGCGCCAGCAGCTTGACAGGGAACACCGGGGAGCTGTTTTTT
TRBJ2-7 TRBD2 TRBV3-1/TRBV3-2 . CASSQDPSGRYEQYF TGTGCCAGCAGCCAAGACCCTAGCGGGAGATACGAGCAGTACTTC
TRBJ2-5 . TRBV27 . CASRIRGTGETQYF TGTGCCAGCAGGATCCGCGGGACCGGGGAGACCCAGTACTTC
TRBJ1-1 TRBD1 TRBV5-6 . CASSLAVPGQGARGEAFF TGTGCCAGCAGCTTGGCCGTCCCGGGACAGGGGGCAAGGGGTGAAGCTTTCTTT
TRBJ1-3 TRBD1 TRBV11-2 . CASSPGTGKGNTIYF TGTGCCAGCAGCCCAGGGACAGGGAAAGGAAACACCATATATTTT
TRBJ2-7 . TRBV3-1/TRBV3-2 once CASSQSGRGYEQYF TGTGCCAGCAGCCAATCTGGCAGGGGTTACGAGCAGTACTTC
TRBJ2-3 . TRBV6-2/TRBV6-3 . CASSRWTGTASSTDTQYF TGTGCCAGCAGCCGTTGGACTGGCACCGCTTCTAGCACAGATACGCAGTATTTT
TRBJ2-1 TRBD2 TRBV2 . CASSPGTSGNNEQFF TGTGCCAGCAGTCCCGGGACTAGCGGGAACAATGAGCAGTTCTTC
TRBJ2-3 TRBD1 TRBV10-3 . CAIQGGTDTQYF TGTGCCATTCAGGGGGGCACAGATACGCAGTATTTT
TRBJ2-3 TRBD2 TRBV7-9 few CASSFSGTSGRADTQYF TGTGCCAGCAGCTTCTCCGGGACTAGCGGGAGGGCAGATACGCAGTATTTT
TRBJ1-2 TRBD1 TRBV15 once CATSPGQAGYGYTF TGTGCCACCAGCCCTGGACAGGCAGGTTATGGCTACACCTTC
TRBJ2-3 TRBD1 TRBV19 . CASSPPRTGTDTQYF TGTGCCAGTAGCCCCCCCAGGACAGGGACAGATACGCAGTATTTT
TRBJ2-3 TRBD1 TRBV6-5 . CASTDRGGTDTQYF TGTGCCAGCACCGACAGGGGTGGCACAGATACGCAGTATTTT
TRBJ2-7 TRBD2 TRBV18 . CASSSLGGVEQYF TGTGCCAGCTCATCCTTGGGAGGGGTCGAGCAGTACTTC
TRBJ2-7 . TRBV2 once CASRVSGHQNSYEQYF TGTGCCAGCAGGGTATCCGGACACCAAAACTCCTACGAGCAGTACTTC
TRBJ1-2 TRBD1 TRBV4-1 once CASSLSSGTGNYGYTF TGCGCCAGCAGCCTTAGCTCCGGGACAGGCAACTATGGCTACACCTTC
TRBJ1-2 TRBD1 TRBV29-1 . CSAGQDYGYTF TGCAGCGCGGGACAGGACTATGGCTACACCTTC
TRBJ2-3 TRBD1 TRBV2 . CASSSETGAPSTDTQYF TGTGCCAGCAGTTCCGAGACAGGGGCCCCTAGCACAGATACGCAGTATTTT
TRBJ1-5 TRBD1 TRBV2 . CASSPGQVGNQPQHF TGTGCCAGCAGCCCGGGACAGGTGGGCAATCAGCCCCAGCATTTT
TRBJ1-2 TRBD1 TRBV6-6 . CASIPKGGRGQQVTF TGTGCCAGCATCCCAAAGGGGGGCAGGGGGCAACAGGTCACCTTC
TRBJ2-3 TRBD2 TRBV4-3 . CASSQVLAGGPGDTQYF TGCGCCAGCAGCCAAGTCCTAGCGGGAGGGCCGGGAGATACGCAGTATTTT
TRBJ2-1 . TRBV6-5 . CASRYEGGKHNEQFF TGTGCCAGCCGCTACGAGGGCGGGAAGCACAATGAGCAGTTCTTC
TRBJ1-1 . TRBV9 . CASSVGAGAISTEAFF TGTGCCAGCAGCGTAGGGGCGGGGGCGATCTCGACTGAAGCTTTCTTT
TRBJ2-3 . TRBV5-4 few CASSSGKEGDTQYF TGTGCCAGCAGTTCCGGGAAAGAGGGAGATACGCAGTATTTT
TRBJ2-2 . TRBV10-1 . CASSESARGSEGELFF TGCGCCAGCAGTGAGTCGGCCAGGGGAAGTGAAGGGGAGCTGTTTTTT
TRBJ2-1 . TRBV24-1 . CATSDPGLNEQFF TGTGCCACCAGTGACCCCGGACTGAATGAGCAGTTCTTC
TRBJ2-7 TRBD2 TRBV7-9 once CASSPGTSGVTYEQYF TGTGCCAGCAGCCCCGGGACTAGCGGGGTGACCTACGAGCAGTACTTC
TRBJ2-7 TRBD1 TRBV30 . CAWSAGGSSYEQYF TGTGCCTGGAGTGCAGGGGGTAGTTCCTACGAGCAGTACTTC
TRBJ1-1 . TRBV9 . CASSPTSGVDNTEAFF TGTGCCAGCAGCCCAACCTCAGGGGTGGATAACACTGAAGCTTTCTTT
TRBJ2-3 . TRBV11-2 . CASSRSVGALTDTQYF TGTGCCAGCAGCCGCAGCGTGGGAGCGCTCACAGATACGCAGTATTTT
TRBJ2-1 TRBD2 TRBV7-3 . CASSLQAGDEQFF TGTGCCAGCAGCCTTCAAGCGGGGGACGAGCAGTTCTTC
TRBJ2-5 . TRBV7-3 . CASSLTGGQETQYF TGTGCCAGCAGCTTAACCGGGGGCCAAGAGACCCAGTACTTC
TRBJ2-1 . TRBV24-1 . CATSDPTGNNEQFF TGTGCCACCAGTGACCCCACGGGTAACAATGAGCAGTTCTTC
TRBJ1-3 . TRBV6-6 few CASSYSPGMGNTIYF TGTGCCAGCAGTTACAGCCCAGGGATGGGAAACACCATATATTTT
TRBJ2-1 . TRBV28 . CASNTGKMNEQFF TGTGCCAGCAATACAGGGAAGATGAATGAGCAGTTCTTC